This T cell receptor beta chain was identified during a study of T cell repertoires in cytomegalovirus infection. TCRdb re-called the reads with MiXCR, one entry per CDR3 protein. The sample carries some 680,000 distinct CDR3 sequences, 35% to 40% recorded once. A few counts support this clonotype. This receptor was taken from a human donor in good health (CMV status not recorded). Some clones in this sample may be carry-over from other donors' samples. The specimen was PBMCs.

The CDR3 coding sequence is TGTGCCAGCAGCCAAGGGGAAGTCCCTTTAAACACCGGGGAGCTGTTTTTT. It is translated as CASSQGEVPLNTGELFF. The chain joins TRBV4-2 to TRBJ2-2; D unresolved. The CDR3 runs to 17 residues. V shed 1 base and J shed 2 bases, with 14 bases lying between them. The V gene's germline CDR1 is LGHNA and CDR2 YNFKEQ.